Each of the 30 T cell receptor beta chains below was sequenced from the same sample in a study of T cells in Graves' hyperthyroidism and ophthalmopathy. Amplification targeted TCR beta CDR3 regions from RNA transcripts. The TCR CDR3 first-round RT-PCR relied on the HTBI primer set. TCRdb analysed the multiplex PCR reads with MiXCR anew, one entry per CDR3 protein. The sample holds about 270,000 distinct CDR3 sequences, 22% seen once. Input material: blood. These receptors were collected from a man aged 30 to 39 with Graves' ophthalmopathy.

The chain carries TRBV6-2 or TRBV6-3 and TRBJ2-7, with D maybe TRBD1 (6 bases). The CDR3 is 15 amino acids. CDR1 is MNHEY and CDR2 is SVGEGT in the germline V gene. The ends were cut back, 5 bases at V and 3 bases at J, with 17 bases in the middle. The CDR3 DNA is TGTGCCAGCAGTCCAACAGGGCAAGGGGACTACGAGCAGTACTTC. This codes for CASSPTGQGDYEQYF.

This clonotype was observed at least ten times. This sequence joins TRBV3-1 and TRBJ2-7; D may be TRBD1 or TRBD2 (5 bases each). V lost 7 bases and J 7 bases, leaving 17 bases between the germline ends. There are 13 residues in the CDR3. Per the germline V gene, CDR1 is LGHDT and CDR2 is YNNKEL (reference sequence). CDR3 coding DNA: TGTGCCAGCACGTTATCCCTGGGGGATGAGCAGTACTTC. Encoded protein: CASTLSLGDEQYF.

This clonotype was seen more than once but under ten times. This chain uses TRBV2 with TRBJ2-5; D possibly corresponds to TRBD2 (7 bases). Germline V lookup: CDR1 SNHLY, CDR2 FYNNEI. V was trimmed by 8 bases and J by 4 bases, leaving 14 bases between them. There are 13 residues in the CDR3. The CDR3 reads CASQLRGAETQYF. DNA for the CDR3: TGTGCCAGCCAACTTCGGGGGGCAGAGACCCAGTACTTC.

V and J are TRBV12-3 or TRBV12-4 and TRBJ2-1; 7 bases agree with TRBD1. CDR3 size: 13 residues. V shed 7 bases and J 6 bases; nucleotides not matched to a gene: 6. The CDR3: CASTGDRFNEQFF. The CDR3 region has the DNA TGTGCCAGCACCGGGGACAGATTCAATGAGCAGTTCTTC.

The chain employs TRBV18 and TRBJ1-6; 7 nucleotides line up with TRBD1. Trimming took 5 bases from V and 9 from J; bases not matched to a gene: 10. Germline loops: CDR1 KGHSH, CDR2 LQKENI. The CDR3 runs to 15 residues. CDR3 region: CASSATGDRPSPLHF. The DNA of the CDR3 is TGTGCCAGCTCAGCAACAGGGGATCGACCTTCACCCCTCCACTTT.

The rearrangement uses TRBV30 and TRBJ2-5; D ambiguous. V was shortened by 0 bases and J by 4 bases, with 12 bases between the two germline ends. The CDR3 consists of 14 residues. Germline V gene data show CDR1 as GTSNPN and CDR2 as SVGIG (reference sequence). CDR3 sequence: CAWSVWVSRETQYF. The CDR3 DNA follows: TGTGCCTGGAGTGTTTGGGTTTCGAGAGAGACCCAGTACTTC.

This clonotype was counted between two and nine times. This rearrangement joins TRBV20-1 to TRBJ2-3; 7 nucleotides line up with TRBD1. Germline loops: CDR1 DFQATT, CDR2 SNEGSKA (reference sequence). This CDR3 has 15 amino acids. Trimming took 5 bases from V and 1 from J; bases not matched to a gene: 9. CDR3: CSALDRVVGTDTQYF. DNA of the CDR3: TGCAGTGCTCTCGACAGGGTGGTAGGCACAGATACGCAGTATTTT.

This clonotype was detected ten times or more. The J gene is TRBJ1-1, the V gene TRBV6-1; no definite D call. Trimming took 5 bases from V and 5 from J, leaving 15 bases between them. Germline CDR1 and CDR2: MNHNS and SASEGT. The CDR3 totals 14 residues. This CDR3 reads CASSSQKVGTEAFF. CDR3 DNA: TGTGCCAGCAGTTCCCAGAAAGTCGGAACTGAAGCTTTCTTT.

The rearrangement links TRBV15 to TRBJ2-3; TRBD2 matches at 13 bases. V lost 2 bases, J lost 4 bases, and 6 bases stayed unmatched. This CDR3 spans 17 amino acids. Germline CDR1 LNHNV, CDR2 YYDKDF (reference sequence). The CDR3 loop is CATSRFGTSGKADTQYF. The CDR3 coding sequence is TGTGCCACCAGCAGATTCGGGACTAGCGGGAAGGCAGATACGCAGTATTTT.

The rearrangement joins TRBV15 to TRBJ1-1; no reliable D call. The CDR3 is 13 residues long. Trimming removed 7 bases at V and 0 bases at J, with 9 bases between. Germline V gene data show CDR1 as LNHNV and CDR2 as YYDKDF (reference sequence). The CDR3 is CATNYDMNTEAFF. The CDR3 bases are TGTGCCACCAATTACGACATGAACACTGAAGCTTTCTTT.

This sequence joins TRBV6-1 and TRBJ2-1; TRBD2 matches at 9 bases. Germline CDR1 MNHNS, CDR2 SASEGT. The CDR3 covers 17 residues. The ends lost 1 base at V and 2 bases at J; junction bases unmatched: 6. The CDR3 region is CASSEVRLAVTYNEQFF. CDR3 nucleotides: TGTGCCAGCAGTGAAGTGAGACTAGCGGTGACCTACAATGAGCAGTTCTTC.

CDR3 protein: CASSQDGTGRVAGELFF. The CDR3 nucleotides read TGTGCCAGCAGCCAAGACGGGACTGGGCGGGTAGCCGGGGAGCTGTTTTTT. This chain joins TRBV3-1 and TRBJ2-2; tentatively, D is TRBD2 (6 bases). From germline, CDR1 is LGHDT and CDR2 YNNKEL (reference sequence). There are 17 residues in the CDR3. The germline V and J ends were trimmed by 0 bases and 6 bases, with 17 bases remaining between them.

The table lists this clonotype with a few counts. The chain has TRBV11-2 and TRBJ2-3; TRBD2 aligns across 11 bases. The germline gives CDR1 SGHAT, CDR2 FQNNGV. The CDR3 runs to 14 residues. Losses at the gene ends were 8 bases for V and 2 bases for J; bases not matched to a gene: 3. The CDR3 DNA reads as TGTGCCAGCGTAGCGGGAGGGCCCACAGATACGCAGTATTTT. Its translation: CASVAGGPTDTQYF.

The chain joins TRBV5-8 to TRBJ2-3; TRBD2 agrees at 9 bases. Trimming removed 1 base from V and 5 bases from J; junction bases left unmatched: 8. This CDR3 is built from 16 residues. Looked up from germline, CDR1 is SGHTS and CDR2 is YDEGEE. CDR3 region: CASSLLREGMGDTQYF. The CDR3 DNA is TGTGCCAGCAGCTTGTTGCGGGAGGGGATGGGAGATACGCAGTATTTT.

In its sample, this clonotype was seen a few times. The chain employs TRBV3-1 and TRBJ1-6, with D hard to call. Between the trimmed V and J ends, which lost 6 bases and 5 bases, there was a span of 17 bases. Germline V lookup: CDR1 LGHDT, CDR2 YNNKEL (reference sequence). The CDR3 extends over 16 amino acids. CDR3 nucleotide sequence: TGTGCCAGCAGGGCAGAGGATAGGATCAATAATTCACCCCTCCACTTT. Amino acids: CASRAEDRINNSPLHF. The full variable domain, completed using reference TRBV3-1 and TRBJ1-6, is DTAVSQTPKYLVTQMGNDKSIKCEQNLGHDTMYWYKQDSKKFLKIMFSYNNKELIINETVPNRFSPKSPDKAHLNLHINSLELGDSAVYFCASRAEDRINNSPLHFGNGTRLTVT.

This clonotype was picked up many times. The chain uses TRBV28 and TRBJ1-2; D might be TRBD1 (6 bases). CDR1 and CDR2 (germline): MDHEN, SYDVKM. Trimming removed 8 bases from V and 7 bases from J, with 11 bases in between. The CDR3 contains 11 residues. CDR3 residues: CASAGVGGYTF. In DNA form, the CDR3 reads TGTGCCAGCGCAGGGGTTGGTGGCTACACCTTC.

The chain couples TRBV18 to TRBJ1-1; D unresolved. This CDR3 is 12 amino acids long. Germline V gene lookup returns CDR1 KGHSH and CDR2 LQKENI. Trimming removed 1 base from V and 5 bases from J, with 5 bases in between. The CDR3 reads CASSPRWTEAFF. In DNA form, the CDR3 reads TGTGCCAGCTCACCACGGTGGACTGAAGCTTTCTTT.

This clonotype occurred a few times. The chain joins TRBV2 to TRBJ2-4, with 10 bases matching TRBD2. Per the germline V gene, CDR1 is SNHLY and CDR2 is FYNNEI. V lost 9 bases and J lost 1; bases outside the gene matches: 12. The CDR3 is made up of 17 amino acids. CDR3 DNA sequence: TGTGCCAGGAGGAAACTAGCGGGACGGGGGGCCAAAAACATTCAGTACTTC. Protein product: CARRKLAGRGAKNIQYF. The whole variable domain, filled in from reference TRBV2 and TRBJ2-4, reads EPEVTQTPSHQVTQMGQEVILRCVPISNHLYFYWYRQILGQKVEFLVSFYNNEISEKSEIFDDQFSVERPDGSNFTLKIRSTKLEDSAMYFCARRKLAGRGAKNIQYFGAGTRLSVL.

This clonotype appeared a few times. V gene TRBV7-9 combines with J gene TRBJ1-2; possible D gene TRBD1, 5 bases. The germline CDR1 and CDR2 sequences are SEHNR and FQNEAQ (reference sequence). CDR3 size: 14 residues. With 7 bases removed from V and 4 bases from J, the gap between germline ends came to 16 bases. The CDR3 is CASTLQDFTYGYTF. The CDR3 nucleotides read TGTGCCAGCACTCTACAGGACTTCACCTATGGCTACACCTTC.

This clonotype was recorded a few times. Germline and junction disagree at one end, which may indicate a read error. The V call is TRBV6-1, the J call TRBJ2-1; TRBD2 is a possible D gene (6 bases). CDR1 and CDR2 from the germline V gene are MNHNS and SASEGT. This CDR3 is built from 16 residues. DNA for the CDR3: TGTGCCAGCAGCGGATTAAAGCGGGTCGCCTACAATGAGCAGCTCTTC. It specifies CASSGLKRVAYNEQLF.

This clonotype has a count of ten or more. The DNA for the CDR3 is TGTGCCAGCAGTTACAGCTCTGGGGCCAACGTCCTGACTTTC. It specifies CASSYSSGANVLTF. The rearrangement links TRBV6-1 to TRBJ2-6; D is unclear. The CDR3 has 14 residues. Looked up from germline, CDR1 is MNHNS and CDR2 is SASEGT. Trimming removed 5 bases from V and 0 bases from J, with 5 bases in between.

This clonotype was observed a few times. The chain carries TRBV19 and TRBJ1-1, with D possibly matching TRBD1 (5 bases). The V end lost 4 bases, the J end lost 0 bases, and 9 bases lay between the germline ends. Germline V lookup: CDR1 LNHDA, CDR2 SQIVND (reference sequence). There are 14 residues in the CDR3. The CDR3 DNA is TGTGCCAGTAGTAAAGGGACGGTGAACACTGAAGCTTTCTTT. Translated: CASSKGTVNTEAFF.

The rearrangement uses TRBV19 and TRBJ2-3; TRBD2 aligns across 7 bases. The CDR3 is 15 residues long. V trimming: 3 bases; J trimming: 0 bases; junction bases outside the gene matches: 3. The germline gives CDR1 LNHDA, CDR2 SQIVND (reference sequence). This CDR3 reads CASSIVSGSTDTQYF. CDR3 nucleotide sequence: TGTGCCAGTAGTATCGTTAGCGGGAGCACAGATACGCAGTATTTT.

Only a few counts were recorded for this clonotype. The V and J genes are TRBV30 and TRBJ1-2; 8 bases agree with TRBD1. With 1 base clipped from V and 2 bases from J, the junction kept 6 bases outside the gene matches. This CDR3 contains 15 residues. Germline CDR1 reads GTSNPN; CDR2 reads SVGIG (reference sequence). The CDR3 DNA sequence: TGTGCCTGGAGTGGGCAGGGGGCGCCGAACTATGGCTACACCTTC. Amino acids: CAWSGQGAPNYGYTF.

In this sample, this clonotype turned up a few times. The rearrangement links TRBV12-3 or TRBV12-4 to TRBJ2-6; D perhaps matches TRBD2 (5 bases). Trimming took off 10 bases at V and 0 bases at J, with 16 bases between the two ends. The CDR3 runs to 16 residues. The CDR3 nucleotides are TGTGCCACATCGGGGTCAGGCGACTCTGGGGCCAACGTCCTGACTTTC. Translating gives CATSGSGDSGANVLTF.

In its sample, this clonotype was seen many times. This chain uses TRBV11-2 with TRBJ1-2; 8 nucleotides align to TRBD1. V lost 6 bases and J lost 6; bases outside the gene matches: 15. The CDR3 is made up of 16 amino acids. The V gene's germline CDR1 is SGHAT and CDR2 FQNNGV. In nucleotides, the CDR3 is TGTGCCAGCAGAACGGGACAGGAGGTCCTCGGAAATGGCTACACCTTC. Its protein is CASRTGQEVLGNGYTF.

The chain joins TRBV20-1 to TRBJ2-5, with no clear D. With 1 base removed from V and 2 bases from J, the gap between germline ends came to 8 bases. The CDR3 covers 13 residues. Per germline, CDR1 DFQATT and CDR2 SNEGSKA (reference sequence). The CDR3 region is CSARGNRQETQYF. The CDR3 DNA reads TGCAGTGCTAGAGGTAATCGACAAGAGACCCAGTACTTC.

The J gene is TRBJ2-7, the V gene TRBV27, with no clear D. Per germline, CDR1 MNHEY and CDR2 SMNVEV (reference sequence). V gave up 6 bases and J gave up 3 bases, with 15 bases separating them. The CDR3 contains 14 residues. The CDR3 bases are TGTGCCAGCAGGATGACGGGTCTGGACTACGAGCAGTACTTC. Protein product: CASRMTGLDYEQYF.

This clonotype was observed a single time. The rearrangement links TRBV9 to TRBJ2-7, with 13 bases identical to TRBD2. From germline, CDR1 is SGDLS and CDR2 YYNGEE. After removal of 0 bases from V and 7 bases from J, the junction contained 13 bases not matched to a gene. The CDR3 is 18 amino acids. The CDR3 DNA reads TGTGCCAGCAGCGTAGGGACTAGCGGGAGCCTACTTGGGAGGGAGCAGTACTTC. As protein: CASSVGTSGSLLGREQYF.

This clonotype was picked up a small number of times. The chain joins TRBV20-1 to TRBJ2-1; 14 bases are a match to TRBD2. V trimming: 4 bases; J trimming: 6 bases; junction bases outside the gene matches: 5. This CDR3 comprises 15 residues. Germline lookup yields CDR1 DFQATT and CDR2 SNEGSKA (reference sequence). CDR3 amino acids: CSAKTGTSGSNEQFF. The CDR3 nucleotides are TGCAGTGCTAAAACCGGGACTAGCGGGAGCAATGAGCAGTTCTTC.